This T cell receptor beta chain was sequenced during a study of cytomegalovirus exposure and HLA in healthy donors. Study as a whole: A preliminary data release comprised tens of millions of unique TCRs obtained from HLA-typed donors. Study-wide results and caveats: The study flagged some 170 TCR beta chains as cytomegalovirus-associated. Apparent HLA restriction characterized most CMV-associated TCR beta chains in a later analysis. Donors belonging to an Asian-associated ancestry cluster reportedly showed fewer N-insertions in productive TCRs than the 666-donor mean, according to what a later analysis found.

This clone has just one count. Its antigen remains unknown. V gave up 2 bases and J gave up 3 bases, with 8 bases separating them. The CDR3 covers 14 residues. Germline V lookup: CDR1 KGHSH, CDR2 LQKENI. The PCR employed 60 Vbeta primers together with 13 Jbeta primers. Produced via immunoSEQ multiplex PCR; TCRdb's table is partial and in-frame only. In the table there are 150,000 to 200,000 clones, more than 75% of which are singletons. The source is a woman aged 18-29 years in good health and CMV-seronegative. Sequenced: PBMCs. V usage is TRBV18 and J usage is TRBJ1-3; unclear D gene. DNA for the CDR3: TGTGCCAGCTCACCAGGCAGCGATGGAAACACCATATATTTT. It translates to CASSPGSDGNTIYF.